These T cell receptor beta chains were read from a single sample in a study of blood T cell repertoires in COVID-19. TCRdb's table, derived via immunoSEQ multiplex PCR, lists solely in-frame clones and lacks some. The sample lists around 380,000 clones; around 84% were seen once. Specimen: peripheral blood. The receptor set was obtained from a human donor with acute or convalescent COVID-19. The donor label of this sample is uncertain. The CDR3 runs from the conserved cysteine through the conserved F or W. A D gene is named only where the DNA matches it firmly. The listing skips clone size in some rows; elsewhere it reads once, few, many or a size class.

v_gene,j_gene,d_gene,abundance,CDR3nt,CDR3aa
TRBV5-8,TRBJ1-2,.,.,TGTGCCAGCAGCGACGCGCCGATGGGAGATGGCTACACCTTC,CASSDAPMGDGYTF
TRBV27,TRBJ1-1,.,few,TGTGCCAGCCGGTCGAGAACCCTATTGACTGAAGCTTTCTTT,CASRSRTLLTEAFF
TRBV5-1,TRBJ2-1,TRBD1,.,TGCGCCAGCAGCTCGGGACAGGGAAGAGGGAATGAGCAGTTCTTC,CASSSGQGRGNEQFF
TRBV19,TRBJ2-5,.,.,TGTGCCAGTAGTGCCGACAGAATGCAAGAGACCCAGTACTTC,CASSADRMQETQYF
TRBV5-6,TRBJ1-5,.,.,TGTGCCAGCAGCTTGGGGTTGATAGCGAATCAGCCCCAGCATTTT,CASSLGLIANQPQHF
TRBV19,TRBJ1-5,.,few,TGTGCCAGTAGTGACAGGTCGGAAAGGCAGCCCCAGCATTTT,CASSDRSERQPQHF
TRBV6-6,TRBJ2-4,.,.,TGTGCCAGCAGTTACTCGGTGGGGGCTCCTCAGTACTTC,CASSYSVGAPQYF
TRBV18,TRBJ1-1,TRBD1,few,TGTGCCAGCTCACGGACAGGGGGCGAGAACACTGAAGCTTTCTTT,CASSRTGGENTEAFF
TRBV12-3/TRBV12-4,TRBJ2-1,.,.,TGTGCCAGCAGTCCTCGGACTTTTTTGGAGCAGTTCTTC,CASSPRTFLEQFF
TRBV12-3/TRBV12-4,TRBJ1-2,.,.,TGTGCCAGCAGTTCCCGGGTTGGCGGCTACACCTTC,CASSSRVGGYTF
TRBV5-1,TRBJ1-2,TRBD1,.,TGCGCCAGCAGCGCACAGGGGGAGTCCAATGGCTACACCTTC,CASSAQGESNGYTF
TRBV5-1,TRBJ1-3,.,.,TGCGCCAGCAGCTTGGACACATCCTCTGGAAACACCATATATTTT,CASSLDTSSGNTIYF
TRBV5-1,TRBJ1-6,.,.,TGCGCCAGCAGCTTGGTACCAGGCAATTCACCCCTCCACTTT,CASSLVPGNSPLHF
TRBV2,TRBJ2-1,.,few,TGTGCCAGCCGGGACTCTTCCTACAATGAGCAGTTCTTC,CASRDSSYNEQFF
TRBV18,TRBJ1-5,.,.,TGTGCCAGCTCACCCGACAGGAATCAGCCCCAGCATTTT,CASSPDRNQPQHF
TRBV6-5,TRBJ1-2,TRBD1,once,TGTGCCAGCAGTCGACAGGGGGCGGGTGGCTACACCTTC,CASSRQGAGGYTF
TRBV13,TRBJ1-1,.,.,TGTGCCAGCAGCTTTGGAGGGTCCCCGGAAGCTTTCTTT,CASSFGGSPEAFF
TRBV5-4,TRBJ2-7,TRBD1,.,TGTGCCACCAAAACACAGGGGTACGAGCAGTACTTC,CATKTQGYEQYF
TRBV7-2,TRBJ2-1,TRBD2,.,TGTGCCAGCAGCTTAGGCGGGAGCAACTCCAATGAGCAGTTCTTC,CASSLGGSNSNEQFF
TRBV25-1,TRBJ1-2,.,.,TGTGCCAGCAGTGCGAGTCGCGGCTACACCTTC,CASSASRGYTF
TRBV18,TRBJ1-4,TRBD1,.,TGTGCCAGCTCACCACGGACAGGCAATGAAAAACTGTTTTTT,CASSPRTGNEKLFF
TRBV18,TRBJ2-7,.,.,TGTGCCAGCTCACTGCGTACAGGGACGACCTACGAGCAGTACTTC,CASSLRTGTTYEQYF
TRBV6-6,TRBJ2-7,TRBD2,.,TGTGCCAGCAGTCACGGGGGACTAGCAGTCACCTACGAGCAGTACTTC,CASSHGGLAVTYEQYF
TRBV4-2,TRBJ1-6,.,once,TGTGCCAGCAGCCAATACTTCGACGGGAGCTCCTATAATTCACCCCTCCACTTT,CASSQYFDGSSYNSPLHF
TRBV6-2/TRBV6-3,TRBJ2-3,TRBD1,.,TGTGCCAGCAGACCTACAGGGGGCCGTAGGGATACGCAGTATTTT,CASRPTGGRRDTQYF
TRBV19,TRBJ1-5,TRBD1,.,TGTGCCAGTAGTACCCTAACGACAGGGGGCAATCAGCCCCAGCATTTT,CASSTLTTGGNQPQHF
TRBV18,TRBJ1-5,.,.,TGTGCCAGCTCACCAGTCGCGGATCAGCCCCAGCATTTT,CASSPVADQPQHF
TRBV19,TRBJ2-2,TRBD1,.,TGTGCCAGTCGGACAAACAGGGGGCAAGCCGGGGAGCTGTTTTTT,CASRTNRGQAGELFF
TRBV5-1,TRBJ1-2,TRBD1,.,TGCGCCAGCAGCTTGGGCGCAGGGGGCTATGGCTACACCTTC,CASSLGAGGYGYTF
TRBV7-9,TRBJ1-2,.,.,TGTGCCAGCAGCTTGTCAGGCGAGAGCTATGGCTACACCTTC,CASSLSGESYGYTF
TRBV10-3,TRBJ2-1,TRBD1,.,TGTGCCATCAGTGCCAGGGACAGGGGGGTTGAGCAGTTCTTC,CAISARDRGVEQFF
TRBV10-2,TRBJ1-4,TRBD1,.,TGCGCCAGCAGTCGGGACAGGGGGGGGGAAAAACTGTTTTTT,CASSRDRGGEKLFF
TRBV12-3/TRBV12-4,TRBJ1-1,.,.,TGTGCCAGCAGTTTCCGGGACAAGGCTTTCTTT,CASSFRDKAFF
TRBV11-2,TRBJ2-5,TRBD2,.,TGTGCCAGCAGCTTAGTGGCTAGCGGGATCCAAGAGACCCAGTACTTC,CASSLVASGIQETQYF
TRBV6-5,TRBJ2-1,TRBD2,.,TGTGCCAGCAGTTACTCGGGGACTAGCGGGCCGAATGAGCAGTTCTTC,CASSYSGTSGPNEQFF
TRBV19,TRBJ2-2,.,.,TGTGCCAGTGGGGGGACCGCGAACACCGGGGAGCTGTTTTTT,CASGGTANTGELFF
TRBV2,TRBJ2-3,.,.,TGTGCCAGCAGTGAAACGGCGGTCACAGATACGCAGTATTTT,CASSETAVTDTQYF
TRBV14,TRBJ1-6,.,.,TGTGCCAGCAGCCAAGAAAACACAGGGTCGTCACCCCTCCACTTT,CASSQENTGSSPLHF
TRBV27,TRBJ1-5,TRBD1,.,TGTGCCAGCAGCGAGACAGGGGATTATCAGCCCCAGCATTTT,CASSETGDYQPQHF
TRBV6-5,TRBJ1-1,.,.,TGTGCCAGCAGGTTCGTAAGGGGGAACACTGAAGCTTTCTTT,CASRFVRGNTEAFF
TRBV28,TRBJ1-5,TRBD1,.,TGTGCCAGCAGTTCGGCAGGGGGAATCAATCAGCCCCAGCATTTT,CASSSAGGINQPQHF
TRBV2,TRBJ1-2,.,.,TGTGCCAGCAGTGAACACCAGGACTATGGCTACACCTTC,CASSEHQDYGYTF
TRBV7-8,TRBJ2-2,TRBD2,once,TGTGCCAGCAGCTTAGCGGGACTAGCAACCGGGGAGCTGTTTTTT,CASSLAGLATGELFF
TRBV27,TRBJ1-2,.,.,TGTGCCAGCAGTTTATTTAGGAGCTATGGCTACACCTTC,CASSLFRSYGYTF
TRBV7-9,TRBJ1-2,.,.,TGTGCCAGCAGCTTGGGTGGGGAGGGGGTCGGCTACACCTTC,CASSLGGEGVGYTF
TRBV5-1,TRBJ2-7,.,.,TGCGCCAGCAGCTTGCCTGGCATCCCCGAGCAGTACTTC,CASSLPGIPEQYF
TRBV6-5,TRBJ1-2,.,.,TGTGCCAGCAGATTAATAACAGGAGTCGGCTACACCTTC,CASRLITGVGYTF
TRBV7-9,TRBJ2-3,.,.,TGTGCCAGCAGGCCAACCGCGGCAGATACGCAGTATTTT,CASRPTAADTQYF
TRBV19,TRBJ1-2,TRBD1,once,TGTGCCGTTGGGACAGGGGGCGCGGTGGGCTACACCTTC,CAVGTGGAVGYTF
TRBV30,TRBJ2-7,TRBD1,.,TGTGCCTGGAGAAGGACAGGGGGCGGCGAGCAGTACTTC,CAWRRTGGGEQYF
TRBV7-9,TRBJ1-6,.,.,TGTGCCAGCAGCTTAGTAGGGGACTATAATTCACCCCTCCACTTT,CASSLVGDYNSPLHF
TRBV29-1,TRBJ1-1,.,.,TGCAGCGTTAGAGGACAATTAAGTAATGAAGCTTTCTTT,CSVRGQLSNEAFF
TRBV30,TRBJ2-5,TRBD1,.,TGTGCCTGGAGTGTACGAAGGACAGGGGGGGACCAGTACTTC,CAWSVRRTGGDQYF
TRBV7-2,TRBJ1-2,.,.,TGTGCCAGCAGCCGAGACAGGTATTATGGCTACACCTTC,CASSRDRYYGYTF
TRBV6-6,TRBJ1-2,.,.,TGTGCCAGCAGTTACGACTCAAGGGGCTACACCTTC,CASSYDSRGYTF
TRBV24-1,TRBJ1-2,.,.,TGTGCCACCAGTGCTGTAACAGGGATCTACACCTTC,CATSAVTGIYTF
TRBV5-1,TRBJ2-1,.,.,TGCGCCAGCAGCTTGTTCGGTGGCGGGGGCTATGACTACAATGAGCAGTTCTTC,CASSLFGGGGYDYNEQFF
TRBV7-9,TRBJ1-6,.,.,TGTGCCAGCAGGGGAAGGGGGGGAGATTCACCCCTCCACTTT,CASRGRGGDSPLHF
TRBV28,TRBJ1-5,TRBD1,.,TGTGCCAGCAGTAAGACGAGACAGGGCTATCAGCCCCAGCATTTT,CASSKTRQGYQPQHF
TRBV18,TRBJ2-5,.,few,TGTGCCAGCTCACTAATGGACAGTACGGCGGAGACCCAGTACTTC,CASSLMDSTAETQYF